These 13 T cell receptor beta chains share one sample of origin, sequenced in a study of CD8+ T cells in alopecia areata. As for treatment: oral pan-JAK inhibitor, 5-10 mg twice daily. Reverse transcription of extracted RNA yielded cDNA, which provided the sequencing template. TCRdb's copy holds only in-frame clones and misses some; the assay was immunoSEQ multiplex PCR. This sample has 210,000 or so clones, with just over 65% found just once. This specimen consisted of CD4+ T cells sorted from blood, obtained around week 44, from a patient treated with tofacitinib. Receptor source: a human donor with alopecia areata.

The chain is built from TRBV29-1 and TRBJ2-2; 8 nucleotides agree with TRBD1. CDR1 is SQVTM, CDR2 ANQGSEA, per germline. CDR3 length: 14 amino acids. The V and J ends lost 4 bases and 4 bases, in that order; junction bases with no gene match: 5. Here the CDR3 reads CSVGVTGVTGELFF. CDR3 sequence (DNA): TGCAGCGTTGGAGTGACAGGGGTCACCGGGGAGCTGTTTTTT.

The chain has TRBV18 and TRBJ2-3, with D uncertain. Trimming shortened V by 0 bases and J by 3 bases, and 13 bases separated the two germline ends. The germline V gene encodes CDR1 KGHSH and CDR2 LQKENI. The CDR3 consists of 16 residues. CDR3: CASSPPGRLRTDTQYF. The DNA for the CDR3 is TGTGCCAGCTCACCACCCGGACGCCTGCGGACAGATACGCAGTATTTT.

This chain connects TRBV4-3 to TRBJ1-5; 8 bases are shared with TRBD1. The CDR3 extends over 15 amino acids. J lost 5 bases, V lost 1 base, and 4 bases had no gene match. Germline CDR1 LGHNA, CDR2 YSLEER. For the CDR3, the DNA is TGCGCCAGCAGCCAAGGGACAGGGTCGTATCAGCCCCAGCATTTT. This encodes CASSQGTGSYQPQHF.

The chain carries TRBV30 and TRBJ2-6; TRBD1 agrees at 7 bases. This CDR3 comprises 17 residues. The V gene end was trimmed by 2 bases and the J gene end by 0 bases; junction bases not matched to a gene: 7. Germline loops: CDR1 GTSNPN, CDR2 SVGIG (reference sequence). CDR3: CAWSIGTDRSGANVLTF. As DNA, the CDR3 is TGTGCCTGGAGTATCGGGACAGACCGCTCTGGGGCCAACGTCCTGACTTTC.

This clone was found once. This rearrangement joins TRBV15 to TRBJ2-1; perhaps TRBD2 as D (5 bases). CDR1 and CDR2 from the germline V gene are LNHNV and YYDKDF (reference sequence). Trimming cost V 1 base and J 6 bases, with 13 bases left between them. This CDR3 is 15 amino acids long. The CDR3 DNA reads TGTGCCACCAGCAGAGCACCCCAGGAGGCCAATGAGCAGTTCTTC. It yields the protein CATSRAPQEANEQFF.

The CDR3 protein is CASSFPGTGNEQFF. DNA of the CDR3: TGTGCCAGCAGCTTTCCTGGGACAGGGAATGAGCAGTTCTTC. V is TRBV5-4 and J is TRBJ2-1; 9 nucleotides match TRBD1. The CDR3 consists of 14 residues. V was clipped by 2 bases and J by 7 bases; unmatched bases: 4. Germline V CDR1 and CDR2: SGHNT, YYREEE (reference sequence).

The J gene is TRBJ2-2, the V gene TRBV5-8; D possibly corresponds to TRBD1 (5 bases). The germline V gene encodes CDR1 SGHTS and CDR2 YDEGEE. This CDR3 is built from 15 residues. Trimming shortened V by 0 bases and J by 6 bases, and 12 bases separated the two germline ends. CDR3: CASSLGPGFPGELFF. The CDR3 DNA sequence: TGTGCCAGCAGCTTGGGGCCAGGGTTCCCCGGGGAGCTGTTTTTT.

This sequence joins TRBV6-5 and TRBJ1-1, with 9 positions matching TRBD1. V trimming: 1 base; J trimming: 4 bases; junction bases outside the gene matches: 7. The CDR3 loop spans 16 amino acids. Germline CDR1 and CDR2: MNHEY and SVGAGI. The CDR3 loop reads CASSYWTGAVGTEAFF. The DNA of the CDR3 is TGTGCCAGCAGTTACTGGACAGGGGCGGTGGGCACTGAAGCTTTCTTT.

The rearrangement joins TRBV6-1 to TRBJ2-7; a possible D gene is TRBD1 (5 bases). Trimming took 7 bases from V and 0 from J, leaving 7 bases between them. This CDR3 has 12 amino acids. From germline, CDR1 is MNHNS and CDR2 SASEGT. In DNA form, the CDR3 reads TGTGCCAGCAAGGACACCTCCTACGAGCAGTACTTC. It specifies CASKDTSYEQYF.

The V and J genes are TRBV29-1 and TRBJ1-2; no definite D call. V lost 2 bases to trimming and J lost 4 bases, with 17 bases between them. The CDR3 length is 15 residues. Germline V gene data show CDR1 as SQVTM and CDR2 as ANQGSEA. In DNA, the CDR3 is TGCAGCGTTGAAAAGTCAGACCAGTCTTTCTATGGCTACACCTTC. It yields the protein CSVEKSDQSFYGYTF.

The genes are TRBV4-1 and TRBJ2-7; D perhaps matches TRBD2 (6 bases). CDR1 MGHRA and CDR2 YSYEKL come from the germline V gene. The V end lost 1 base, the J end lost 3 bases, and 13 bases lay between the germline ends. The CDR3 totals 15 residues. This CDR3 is CASSQGVADRYEQYF. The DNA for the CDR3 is TGCGCCAGCAGCCAAGGAGTAGCGGATCGCTACGAGCAGTACTTC.

The CDR3 DNA sequence: TGTGCCTGGAGCAACAGGGTCAGTCAGCCCCAGCATTTT. Translating gives CAWSNRVSQPQHF. The chain has TRBV30 and TRBJ1-5, with TRBD1 as a possible D gene (6 bases). Looked up from germline, CDR1 is GTSNPN and CDR2 is SVGIG (reference sequence). Trimming removed 3 bases at V and 6 bases at J, with 12 bases between. The CDR3 totals 13 residues.

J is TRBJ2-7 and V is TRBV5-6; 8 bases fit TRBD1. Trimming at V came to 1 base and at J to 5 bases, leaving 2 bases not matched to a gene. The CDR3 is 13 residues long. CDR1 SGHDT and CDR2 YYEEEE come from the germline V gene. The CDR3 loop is CASSLTGGNEQYF. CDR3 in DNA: TGTGCCAGCAGCTTGACAGGGGGAAACGAGCAGTACTTC.